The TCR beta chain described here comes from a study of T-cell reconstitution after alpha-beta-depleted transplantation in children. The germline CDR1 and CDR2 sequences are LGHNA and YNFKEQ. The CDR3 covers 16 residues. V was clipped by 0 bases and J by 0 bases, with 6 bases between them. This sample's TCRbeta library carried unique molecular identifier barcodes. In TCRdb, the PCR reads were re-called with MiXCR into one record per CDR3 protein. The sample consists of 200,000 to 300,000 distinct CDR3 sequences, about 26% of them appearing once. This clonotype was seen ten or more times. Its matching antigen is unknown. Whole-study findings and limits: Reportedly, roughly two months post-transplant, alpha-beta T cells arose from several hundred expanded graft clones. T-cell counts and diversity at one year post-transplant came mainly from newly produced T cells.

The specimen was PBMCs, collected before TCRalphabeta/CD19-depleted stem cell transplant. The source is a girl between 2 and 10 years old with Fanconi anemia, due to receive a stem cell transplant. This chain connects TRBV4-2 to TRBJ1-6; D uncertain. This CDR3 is CASSQDRSSYNSPLHF. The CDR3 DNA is TGTGCCAGCAGCCAAGATCGGAGCTCCTATAATTCACCCCTCCACTTT.